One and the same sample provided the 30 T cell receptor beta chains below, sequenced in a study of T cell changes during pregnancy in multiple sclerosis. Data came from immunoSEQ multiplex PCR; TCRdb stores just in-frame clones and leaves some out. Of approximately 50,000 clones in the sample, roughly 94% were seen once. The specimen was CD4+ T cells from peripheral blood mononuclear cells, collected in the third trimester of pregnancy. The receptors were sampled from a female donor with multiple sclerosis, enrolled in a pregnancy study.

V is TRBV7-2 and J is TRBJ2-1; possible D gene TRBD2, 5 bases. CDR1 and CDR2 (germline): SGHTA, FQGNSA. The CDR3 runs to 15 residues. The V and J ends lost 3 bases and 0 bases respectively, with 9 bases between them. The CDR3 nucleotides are TGTGCCAGCAGCTTTGGACTCATCTCCTACAATGAGCAGTTCTTC. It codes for CASSFGLISYNEQFF. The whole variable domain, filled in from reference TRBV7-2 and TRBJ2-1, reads GAGVSQSPSNKVTEKGKDVELRCDPISGHTALYWYRQSLGQGLEFLIYFQGNSAPDKSGLPSDRFSAERTGGSVSTLTIQRTQQEDSAVYLCASSFGLISYNEQFFGPGTRLTVL.

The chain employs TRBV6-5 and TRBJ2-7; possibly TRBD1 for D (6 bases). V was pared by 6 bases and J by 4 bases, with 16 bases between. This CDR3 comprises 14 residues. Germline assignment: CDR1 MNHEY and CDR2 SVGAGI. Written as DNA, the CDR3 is TGTGCCAGCAGATCCGACAGGACCGAATACGAGCAGTACTTC. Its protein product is CASRSDRTEYEQYF.

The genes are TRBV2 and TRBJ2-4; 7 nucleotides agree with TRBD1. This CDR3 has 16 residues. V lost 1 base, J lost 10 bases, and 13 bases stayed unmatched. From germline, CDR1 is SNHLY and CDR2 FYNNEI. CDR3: CASSEDPGQLMGIQYF. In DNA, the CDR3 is TGTGCCAGCAGTGAAGATCCGGGACAGTTAATGGGGATTCAGTACTTC.

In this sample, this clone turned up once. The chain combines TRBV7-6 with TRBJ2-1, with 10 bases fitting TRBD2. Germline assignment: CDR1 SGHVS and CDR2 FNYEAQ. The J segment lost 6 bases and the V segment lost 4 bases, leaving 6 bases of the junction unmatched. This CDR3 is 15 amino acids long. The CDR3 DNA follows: TGTGCCAGCAGCTCATCTAGCGGGAGTCGCAATGAGCAGTTCTTC. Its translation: CASSSSSGSRNEQFF.

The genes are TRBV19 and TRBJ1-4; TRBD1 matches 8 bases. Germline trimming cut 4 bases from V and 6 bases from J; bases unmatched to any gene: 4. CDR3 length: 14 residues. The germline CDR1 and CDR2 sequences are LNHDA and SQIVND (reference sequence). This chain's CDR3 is CASSTSGGDEKLFF. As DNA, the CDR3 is TGTGCCAGTAGTACGTCAGGGGGCGATGAAAAACTGTTTTTT. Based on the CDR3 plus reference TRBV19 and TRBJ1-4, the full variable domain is DGGITQSPKYLFRKEGQNVTLSCEQNLNHDAMYWYRQDPGQGLRLIYYSQIVNDFQKGDIAEGYSVSREKKESFPLTVTSAQKNPTAFYLCASSTSGGDEKLFFGSGTQLSVL.

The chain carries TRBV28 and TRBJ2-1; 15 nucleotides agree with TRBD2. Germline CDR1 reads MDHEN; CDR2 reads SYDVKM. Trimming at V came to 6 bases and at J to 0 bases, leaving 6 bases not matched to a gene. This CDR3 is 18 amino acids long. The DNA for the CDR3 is TGTGCCAGCAGCAAACCGGGACTAGCGGGAGGCTCCTACAATGAGCAGTTCTTC. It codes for CASSKPGLAGGSYNEQFF.

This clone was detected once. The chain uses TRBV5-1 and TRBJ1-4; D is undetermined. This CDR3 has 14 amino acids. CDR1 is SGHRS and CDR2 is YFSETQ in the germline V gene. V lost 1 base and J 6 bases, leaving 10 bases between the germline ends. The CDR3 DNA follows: TGCGCCAGCAGCTTGTATAGGAGGGATGAAAAACTGTTTTTT. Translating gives CASSLYRRDEKLFF.

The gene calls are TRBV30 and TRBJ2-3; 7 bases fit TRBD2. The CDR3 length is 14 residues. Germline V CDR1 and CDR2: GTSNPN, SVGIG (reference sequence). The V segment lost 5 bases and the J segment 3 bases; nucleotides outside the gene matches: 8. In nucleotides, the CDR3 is TGTGCCTGGGAACCGGGGCGGGAGACAGATACGCAGTATTTT. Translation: CAWEPGRETDTQYF.

The CDR3 is CASSLQVTSGGYEQYF. CDR3 sequence (DNA): TGTGCCAGCAGCTTACAGGTGACTAGCGGGGGCTACGAGCAGTACTTC. The rearrangement links TRBV7-8 to TRBJ2-7; 12 nucleotides align to TRBD2. From germline, CDR1 is SGHVS and CDR2 FQNEAQ. The V gene end was trimmed by 2 bases and the J gene end by 3 bases; junction bases not matched to a gene: 5. CDR3 length equals 16 residues. The whole variable domain, remainder taken from reference TRBV7-8 and TRBJ2-7, is GAGVSQSPRYKVAKRGQDVALRCDPISGHVSLFWYQQALGQGPEFLTYFQNEAQLDKSGLPSDRFFAERPEGSVSTLKIQRTQQEDSAVYLCASSLQVTSGGYEQYFGPGTRLTVT.

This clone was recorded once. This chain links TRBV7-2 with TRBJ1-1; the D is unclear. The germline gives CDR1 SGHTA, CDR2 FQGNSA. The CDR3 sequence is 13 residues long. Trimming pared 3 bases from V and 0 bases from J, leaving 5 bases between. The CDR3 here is CASSFPVNTEAFF. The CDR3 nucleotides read TGTGCCAGCAGCTTTCCCGTGAACACTGAAGCTTTCTTT.

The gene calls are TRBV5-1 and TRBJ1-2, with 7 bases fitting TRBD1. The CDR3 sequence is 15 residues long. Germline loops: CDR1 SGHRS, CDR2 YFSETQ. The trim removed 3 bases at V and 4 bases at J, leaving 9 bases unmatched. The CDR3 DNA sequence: TGCGCCAGCAGCTCCCTCACCGGGACAGCCTATGGCTACACCTTC. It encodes CASSSLTGTAYGYTF.

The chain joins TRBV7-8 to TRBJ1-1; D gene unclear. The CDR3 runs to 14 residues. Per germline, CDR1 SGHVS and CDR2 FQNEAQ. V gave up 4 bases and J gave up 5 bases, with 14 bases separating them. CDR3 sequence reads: CASSSRAPGTEAFF. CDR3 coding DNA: TGTGCCAGCAGCTCCCGGGCCCCGGGAACTGAAGCTTTCTTT.

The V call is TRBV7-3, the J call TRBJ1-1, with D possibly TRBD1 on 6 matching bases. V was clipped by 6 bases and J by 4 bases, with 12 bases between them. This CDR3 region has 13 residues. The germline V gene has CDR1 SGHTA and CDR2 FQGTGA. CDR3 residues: CASRRGGGTEAFF. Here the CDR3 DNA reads TGTGCCAGCAGACGGGGAGGGGGCACTGAAGCTTTCTTT.

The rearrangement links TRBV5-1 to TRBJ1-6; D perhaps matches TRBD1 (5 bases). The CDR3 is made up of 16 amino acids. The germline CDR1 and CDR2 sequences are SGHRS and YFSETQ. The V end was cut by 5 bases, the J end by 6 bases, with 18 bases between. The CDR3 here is CASSSGPGGANSPLHF. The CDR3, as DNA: TGCGCCAGCAGTTCGGGACCGGGGGGAGCTAATTCACCCCTCCACTTT.

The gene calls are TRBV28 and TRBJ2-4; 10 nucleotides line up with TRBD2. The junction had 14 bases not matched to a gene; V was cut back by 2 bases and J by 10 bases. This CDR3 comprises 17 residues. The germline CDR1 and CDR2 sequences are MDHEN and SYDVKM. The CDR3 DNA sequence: TGTGCCAGCAGTTTAGAACTCGGGCTAGCGGGAGTAGGAATTCAGTACTTC. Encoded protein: CASSLELGLAGVGIQYF.

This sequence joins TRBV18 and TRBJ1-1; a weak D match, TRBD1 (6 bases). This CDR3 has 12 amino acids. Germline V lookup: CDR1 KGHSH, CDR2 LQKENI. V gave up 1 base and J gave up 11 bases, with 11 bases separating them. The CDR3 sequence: CASSPLGQGAFF. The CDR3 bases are TGTGCCAGCTCACCACTGGGGCAGGGGGCTTTCTTT.

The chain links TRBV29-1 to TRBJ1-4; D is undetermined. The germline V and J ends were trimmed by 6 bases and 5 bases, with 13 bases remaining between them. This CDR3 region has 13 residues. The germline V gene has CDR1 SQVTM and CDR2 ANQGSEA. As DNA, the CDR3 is TGCAGCGTGGCGGGTAACACAAATGAAAAACTGTTTTTT. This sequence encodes CSVAGNTNEKLFF.

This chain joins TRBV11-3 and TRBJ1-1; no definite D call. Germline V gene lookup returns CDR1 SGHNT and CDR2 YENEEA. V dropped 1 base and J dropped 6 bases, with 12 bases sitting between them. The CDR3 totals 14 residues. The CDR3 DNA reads TGTGCCAGCAGCTTAGGTCGCATGCGGTCTGAAGCTTTCTTT. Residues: CASSLGRMRSEAFF.

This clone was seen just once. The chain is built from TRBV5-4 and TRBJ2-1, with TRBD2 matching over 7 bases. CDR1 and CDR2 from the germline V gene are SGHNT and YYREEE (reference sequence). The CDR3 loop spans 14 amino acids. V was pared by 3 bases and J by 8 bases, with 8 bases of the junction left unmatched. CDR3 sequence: CASSSHAGVYEQFF. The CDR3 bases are TGTGCCAGCAGCTCCCACGCGGGGGTGTATGAGCAGTTCTTC.

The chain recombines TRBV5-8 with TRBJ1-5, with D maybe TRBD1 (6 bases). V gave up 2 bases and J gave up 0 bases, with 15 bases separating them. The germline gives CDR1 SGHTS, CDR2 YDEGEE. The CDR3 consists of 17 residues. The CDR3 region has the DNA TGTGCCAGCAGCTTCGTTGTAGGGGGATATAGCAATCAGCCCCAGCATTTT. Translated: CASSFVVGGYSNQPQHF.

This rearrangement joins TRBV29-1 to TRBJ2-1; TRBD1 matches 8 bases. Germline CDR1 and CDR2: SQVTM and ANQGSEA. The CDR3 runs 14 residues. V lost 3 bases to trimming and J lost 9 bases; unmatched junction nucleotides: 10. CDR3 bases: TGCAGCGTTGATGGACAGGGAAGGAGGGGTGAGCAGTTCTTC. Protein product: CSVDGQGRRGEQFF.

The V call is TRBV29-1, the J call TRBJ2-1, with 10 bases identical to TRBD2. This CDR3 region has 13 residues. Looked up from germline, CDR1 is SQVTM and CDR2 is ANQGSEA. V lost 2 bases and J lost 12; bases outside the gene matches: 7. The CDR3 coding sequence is TGCAGCGTTGAACTAGCGGGAGCAATAGGGCAGTTCTTC. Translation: CSVELAGAIGQFF.

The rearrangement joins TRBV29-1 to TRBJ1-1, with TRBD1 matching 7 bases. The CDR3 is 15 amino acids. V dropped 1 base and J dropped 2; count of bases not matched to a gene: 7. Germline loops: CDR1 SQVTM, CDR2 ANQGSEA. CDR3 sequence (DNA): TGCAGCGTTGAAGCCAGACAGGGCTTAAACACTGAAGCTTTCTTT. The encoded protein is CSVEARQGLNTEAFF.

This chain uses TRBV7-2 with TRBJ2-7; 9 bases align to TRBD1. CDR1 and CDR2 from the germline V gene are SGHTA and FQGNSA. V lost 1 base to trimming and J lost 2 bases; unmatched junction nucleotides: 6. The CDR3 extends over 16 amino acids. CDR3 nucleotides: TGTGCCAGCAGCTTAGGGGGGGGGACAGGGACCTACGAGCAGTACTTC. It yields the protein CASSLGGGTGTYEQYF.

CDR3 sequence (DNA): TGTGCCAGCAGTACTACCGGGACAGTGGGTTATGAAAAACTGTTTTTT. Protein: CASSTTGTVGYEKLFF. J is TRBJ1-4 and V is TRBV2; 7 bases fit TRBD1. The J segment lost 6 bases and the V segment lost 5 bases, leaving 12 bases of the junction unmatched. The V gene's germline CDR1 is SNHLY and CDR2 FYNNEI. This CDR3 has 16 amino acids.

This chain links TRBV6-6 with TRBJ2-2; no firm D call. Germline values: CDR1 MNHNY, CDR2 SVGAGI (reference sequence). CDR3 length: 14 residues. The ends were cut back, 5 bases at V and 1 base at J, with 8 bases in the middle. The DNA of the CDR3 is TGTGCCAGCAGTAGCTCTGGGAACACCGGGGAGCTGTTTTTT. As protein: CASSSSGNTGELFF.

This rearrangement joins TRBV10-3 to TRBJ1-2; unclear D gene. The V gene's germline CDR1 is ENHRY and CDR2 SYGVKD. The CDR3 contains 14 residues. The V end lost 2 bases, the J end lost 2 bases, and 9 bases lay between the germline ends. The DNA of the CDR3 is TGTGCCATCAGTGAGGTCGGACTAAACTATGGCTACACCTTC. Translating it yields CAISEVGLNYGYTF.

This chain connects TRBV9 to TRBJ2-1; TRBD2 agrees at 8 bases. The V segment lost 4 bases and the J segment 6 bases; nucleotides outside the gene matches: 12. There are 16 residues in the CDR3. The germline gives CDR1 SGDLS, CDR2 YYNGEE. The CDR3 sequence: CASSLGSTSGGNEQFF. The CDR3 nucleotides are TGTGCCAGCAGCCTAGGTTCCACTAGCGGAGGCAATGAGCAGTTCTTC.

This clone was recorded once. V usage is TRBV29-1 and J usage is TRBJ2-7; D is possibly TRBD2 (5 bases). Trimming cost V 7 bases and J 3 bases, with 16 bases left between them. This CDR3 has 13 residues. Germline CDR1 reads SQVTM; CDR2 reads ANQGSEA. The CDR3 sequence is CSGGSGEGYEQYF. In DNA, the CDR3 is TGCAGCGGGGGATCTGGAGAGGGCTACGAGCAGTACTTC.

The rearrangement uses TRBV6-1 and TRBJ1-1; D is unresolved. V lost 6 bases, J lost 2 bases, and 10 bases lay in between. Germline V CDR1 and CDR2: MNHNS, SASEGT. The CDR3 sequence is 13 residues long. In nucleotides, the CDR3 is TGTGCCAGCAGCTGGGCAGACAACACTGAAGCTTTCTTT. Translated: CASSWADNTEAFF.